This T cell receptor (beta chain) was documented in a study of graft-versus-host responses after intestinal transplantation. Whole-study results and caveats: Circulating GvH clone levels at their peak were associated with HvG declines (early post-transplant). Present in recipient marrow, GvH clones included some that appeared first in ileum or blood.

This clone was observed a handful of times. No antigen is known for it. The data were produced by immunoSEQ multiplex PCR, yet TCRdb's version contains in-frame clones alone and is incomplete. The sample records approximately 86,000 clones, 91% being singletons. The CDR3 has 15 amino acids. J was trimmed by 8 bases and V by 1 base; bases with no gene match: 7. CDR1 and CDR2 (germline): SGHDN, FVKESK. The sequence derives from a human donor who received an intestinal transplant. This sample comprised unstimulated CD4+ T cells sorted from spleen or lymph node cells, obtained before intestinal transplant. The V call is TRBV14, the J call TRBJ1-4; 7 bases fit TRBD1. In DNA, the CDR3 is TGTGCCAGCAGCCAAGTTCAGGGGGGATCGGAAAAACTGTTTTTT. Protein product: CASSQVQGGSEKLFF.